This T cell receptor beta chain derives from a study of radiation and T cells in renal cell carcinoma. Germline V gene data show CDR1 as MNHEY and CDR2 as SVGAGI. Trimming pared 2 bases from V and 3 bases from J, leaving 10 bases between. The CDR3 is made up of 15 amino acids. TCRdb's copy holds only in-frame clones and misses some; the assay was immunoSEQ multiplex PCR. Here the sample spans approximately 21,000 clones, 45% to 70% being singletons. The study, taken as a whole, reports: Dominant CDR3 motifs were more common in irradiated tumors than controls. Tumor samples were small regions of approximately 1 g.

As to treatment: treatment-naive control, cytoreductive nephrectomy. Control tumors came from treatment-naive patients without prior radiation. Sequenced control tumors were from 11 males and several females, median age approximately 50. A note on this clone: The antigen is not known.

This rearrangement joins TRBV6-5 to TRBJ2-2; TRBD1 might be the D (5 bases). The material sequenced was tumor tissue, taken from a patient whose treatment was nephrectomy without radiotherapy. The sequence came from a human donor with renal cell carcinoma. The CDR3, as DNA: TGTGCCAGCAGTTACAGGGGCTTGTACACCGGGGAGCTGTTTTTT. Translation: CASSYRGLYTGELFF.